These 27 T cell receptor beta chains came from one sample sequenced in a study of blood T cell repertoires in COVID-19. Assay: immunoSEQ multiplex PCR; the TCRdb copy retains only in-frame clones and omits some. The sample holds around 200,000 clones, roughly 87% seen once. Material: PBMCs or T cells enriched from blood (not recorded which). Receptors originate from a man between 18 and 29 years old with acute COVID-19.

The genes are TRBV5-1 and TRBJ2-3; TRBD2 matches 14 bases. The CDR3 loop spans 15 amino acids. V was pared by 3 bases and J by 5 bases, with 2 bases of the junction left unmatched. Germline V CDR1 and CDR2: SGHRS, YFSETQ. As DNA, the CDR3 is TGCGCCAGCAGCTCAGGACTAGCGGGAGGAGATACGCAGTATTTT. The encoded protein is CASSSGLAGGDTQYF.

The J gene is TRBJ1-2, the V gene TRBV3-1 (or the pseudogene TRBV3-2); maybe TRBD1 (5 bases). Germline-derived CDR1 and CDR2 are LGHDT and YNNKEL (reference sequence). The V and J ends lost 4 bases and 0 bases respectively, with 15 bases between them. The CDR3 totals 16 residues. The CDR3 nucleotides are TGTGCCAGCAGCCCCCCCAGGGCGATAGCTAACTATGGCTACACCTTC. Its protein product is CASSPPRAIANYGYTF.

The sample holds one count of this clone. The V gene is TRBV6-1, the J gene TRBJ2-7; 11 positions match TRBD1. There are 17 residues in the CDR3. CDR1 MNHNS and CDR2 SASEGT come from the germline V gene. V was pared by 4 bases and J by 4 bases, with 12 bases of the junction left unmatched. The CDR3 DNA is TGTGCCAGCAGTGCCATTAAGACCCGGGACAGGGGGTACGAGCAGTACTTC. It encodes CASSAIKTRDRGYEQYF.

The rearrangement uses TRBV29-1 and TRBJ2-3, with 11 bases fitting TRBD2. Germline V gene sequence: CDR1 SQVTM, CDR2 ANQGSEA. CDR3 size: 14 residues. The V and J ends lost 5 bases and 3 bases, in that order; junction bases with no gene match: 4. The CDR3 spells CSVKTSGSTDTQYF. CDR3 nucleotides: TGCAGCGTTAAAACTAGCGGGAGTACAGATACGCAGTATTTT.

Details on this clone: Other nucleotide sequences from this sample produce the same CDR3. V is TRBV27 and J is TRBJ1-1; D remains unclear. This CDR3 contains 14 residues. V was pared by 1 base and J by 0 bases, with 6 bases between. Germline CDR1 reads MNHEY; CDR2 reads SMNVEV (reference sequence). This CDR3 is CASSLFGVNTEAFF. The CDR3 nucleotides read TGTGCCAGCAGTTTATTCGGGGTGAACACTGAAGCTTTCTTT.

This clone appeared a few times. This chain uses TRBV6-2 or TRBV6-3 with TRBJ2-1; D is uncertain. Germline V gives CDR1 MNHEY, CDR2 SVGEGT. This CDR3 comprises 13 residues. With 1 base removed from V and 7 bases from J, the gap between germline ends came to 8 bases. This chain's CDR3 is CASSYLRGNEQFF. The DNA of the CDR3 is TGTGCCAGCAGTTACTTGCGAGGAAATGAGCAGTTCTTC.

The chain employs TRBV13 and TRBJ2-2, with a weak D call TRBD1 (6 bases). Germline CDR1 and CDR2: PRHDT and FYEKMQ (reference sequence). This CDR3 has 15 amino acids. V was clipped by 4 bases and J by 1 base, with 10 bases between them. The chain's CDR3 is CASSSWTENTGELFF. DNA of the CDR3: TGTGCCAGCAGCTCTTGGACAGAGAACACCGGGGAGCTGTTTTTT.

The chain uses TRBV19 and TRBJ1-1, with a tentative D call TRBD1 (5 bases). Germline CDR1 LNHDA, CDR2 SQIVND (reference sequence). CDR3 length equals 13 residues. Between the trimmed V and J ends, which lost 4 bases and 4 bases, there was a span of 10 bases. As DNA, the CDR3 is TGTGCCAGTAGTACAGGGATGAGCACTGAAGCTTTCTTT. Translating gives CASSTGMSTEAFF.

V usage is TRBV27 and J usage is TRBJ1-5; D is possibly TRBD1 (6 bases). This CDR3 region has 20 residues. V was shortened by 4 bases and J by 0 bases, with 25 bases between the two germline ends. CDR1 is MNHEY, CDR2 SMNVEV, per germline (reference sequence). CDR3 bases: TGTGCCAGCAGTTCTCATCCGGGGGGGGGCAGGGCCTATAGCAATCAGCCCCAGCATTTT. Amino acid sequence: CASSSHPGGGRAYSNQPQHF.

The V call is TRBV14, the J call TRBJ1-3, with no clear D. CDR1 is SGHDN, CDR2 FVKESK, per germline. The CDR3 covers 16 residues. The V end lost 2 bases, the J end lost 5 bases, and 16 bases lay between the germline ends. In DNA form, the CDR3 reads TGTGCCAGCAGCCAAACGGGGATCGGTGTACGAAACACCATATATTTT. Translation gives CASSQTGIGVRNTIYF.

The chain joins TRBV7-9 to TRBJ2-1, with 11 bases identical to TRBD2. The CDR3 loop spans 16 amino acids. V shed 7 bases and J 0 bases; nucleotides not matched to a gene: 5. Germline CDR1 and CDR2: SEHNR and FQNEAQ (reference sequence). CDR3 residues: CASTVAGGSSYNEQFF. CDR3 nucleotide sequence: TGTGCCAGCACCGTAGCGGGGGGGAGCTCCTACAATGAGCAGTTCTTC.

The J gene is TRBJ1-1, the V gene TRBV19; perhaps TRBD1 as D (6 bases). This CDR3 region has 15 residues. V gave up 6 bases and J gave up 1 base, with 15 bases separating them. Germline V gene lookup returns CDR1 LNHDA and CDR2 SQIVND (reference sequence). Here the CDR3 reads CASSVAGQPNTEAFF. The CDR3 DNA follows: TGTGCCAGTAGCGTCGCTGGACAGCCGAACACTGAAGCTTTCTTT.

This CDR3 is CAWSRRYYEQFF. DNA of the CDR3: TGTGCCTGGAGTAGGAGGTATTATGAGCAGTTCTTC. This chain connects TRBV30 to TRBJ2-1; D might be TRBD2 (5 bases). The CDR3 has 12 residues. V lost 2 bases, J lost 8 bases, and 10 bases lay in between. In germline, CDR1 is GTSNPN, CDR2 SVGIG (reference sequence).

The DNA of the CDR3 is TGCGCCAGCAGTCACCCCTCCGGGACACCTTATAGCAATCAGCCCCAGCATTTT. It codes for CASSHPSGTPYSNQPQHF. V usage is TRBV23-1 and J usage is TRBJ1-5, with D possibly TRBD1 on 6 matching bases. TRBV23-1 is filed as an ORF, its function uncertain. Trimming stripped 3 bases from V and 0 bases from J, with 18 bases between. The CDR3 extends over 18 amino acids.

This chain uses TRBV5-6 with TRBJ2-2; D is possibly TRBD2 (6 bases). Trimming cost V 0 bases and J 3 bases, with 12 bases left between them. CDR3 length equals 16 residues. Germline CDR1 is SGHDT and CDR2 is YYEEEE. DNA of the CDR3: TGTGCCAGCAGCTTGGCGCTGGAGGGGTACACCGGGGAGCTGTTTTTT. Its protein product is CASSLALEGYTGELFF.

This clone was observed a handful of times. The V gene is TRBV19, the J gene TRBJ2-2; tentative D call: TRBD1 (5 bases). The V end was cut by 6 bases, the J end by 7 bases, with 9 bases between. The V gene's germline CDR1 is LNHDA and CDR2 SQIVND (reference sequence). The CDR3 totals 12 residues. The CDR3 nucleotides are TGTGCCAGTAGCCCAGGGTTCGGGGAGCTGTTTTTT. As protein: CASSPGFGELFF. Full variable domain (missing parts from reference TRBV19 and TRBJ2-2): DGGITQSPKYLFRKEGQNVTLSCEQNLNHDAMYWYRQDPGQGLRLIYYSQIVNDFQKGDIAEGYSVSREKKESFPLTVTSAQKNPTAFYLCASSPGFGELFFGEGSRLTVL.

The chain uses TRBV29-1 and TRBJ2-7; D unresolved. V was clipped by 6 bases and J by 4 bases, with 19 bases between them. CDR1 and CDR2 (germline): SQVTM, ANQGSEA. This CDR3 comprises 14 residues. The CDR3 region is CSVAEDLSVYEQYF. In nucleotides, the CDR3 is TGCAGCGTCGCTGAGGATCTTTCGGTATACGAGCAGTACTTC.

The chain has TRBV21-1 and TRBJ1-1; TRBD1 is taken as the D call from the table, unchecked against the DNA. TRBV21-1 is termed a pseudogene. The CDR3 length is 15 residues. The CDR3 DNA follows: TGTGCCAGCAGCTTTCGGACAGTCTTAAACACTGAAGCTTTCTTT. Translating it yields CASSFRTVLNTEAFF.

V is TRBV4-3 and J is TRBJ2-1, with D maybe TRBD1 (5 bases). V shed 3 bases and J shed 7 bases, with 10 bases lying between them. Germline CDR1 and CDR2: LGHNA and YSLEER. This CDR3 has 13 amino acids. The CDR3 coding sequence is TGCGCCAGCAGCCACAGGCGGACAAATGAGCAGTTCTTC. Its protein product is CASSHRRTNEQFF.

The chain has TRBV29-1 and TRBJ1-2; perhaps TRBD1 as D (5 bases). Germline CDR1 is SQVTM and CDR2 is ANQGSEA. Trimming removed 7 bases from V and 3 bases from J, with 15 bases in between. The CDR3 runs to 13 residues. CDR3 amino acids: CSGTGSPDYGYTF. The CDR3 DNA is TGCAGCGGCACAGGTTCCCCGGACTATGGCTACACCTTC.

This chain connects TRBV5-1 to TRBJ2-3, with 7 bases aligning to TRBD1. Losses at the gene ends were 3 bases for V and 6 bases for J; bases not matched to a gene: 7. Germline V gene lookup returns CDR1 SGHRS and CDR2 YFSETQ. The CDR3 is 14 residues long. CDR3 amino acids: CASSSRTGGDTQYF. DNA for the CDR3: TGCGCCAGCAGCTCTCGGACAGGCGGGGATACGCAGTATTTT.

For the CDR3, the DNA is TGTGCCAGCAGCTTAGATCTTGGGCAAATCTCTGGAAACACCATATATTTT. Amino acids: CASSLDLGQISGNTIYF. J is TRBJ1-3 and V is TRBV7-6, with D uncertain. The V end was cut by 1 base, the J end by 0 bases, with 13 bases between. The CDR3 is made up of 17 amino acids. Germline V gene sequence: CDR1 SGHVS, CDR2 FNYEAQ.

This chain connects TRBV4-1 to TRBJ2-2, with D maybe TRBD2 (5 bases). CDR1 and CDR2 from the germline V gene are MGHRA and YSYEKL. The CDR3 extends over 14 amino acids. V shed 1 base and J shed 4 bases, with 7 bases lying between them. The CDR3: CASSQARATGELFF. In DNA, the CDR3 is TGCGCCAGCAGCCAAGCGCGGGCCACCGGGGAGCTGTTTTTT.

The chain links TRBV29-1 to TRBJ2-1; 7 positions match TRBD1. The V segment lost 7 bases and the J segment 0 bases; nucleotides outside the gene matches: 9. The CDR3 is 15 amino acids. Germline lookup yields CDR1 SQVTM and CDR2 ANQGSEA. As DNA, the CDR3 is TGCAGCGCCGAACAGGGGACAAGCTCCTACAATGAGCAGTTCTTC. Translating gives CSAEQGTSSYNEQFF.

The chain has TRBV7-6 and TRBJ2-5; the match to TRBD2 covers 7 bases. Germline lookup yields CDR1 SGHVS and CDR2 FNYEAQ. Trimming took 5 bases from V and 1 from J; bases not matched to a gene: 7. The CDR3 runs 15 residues. As DNA, the CDR3 is TGTGCCAGCAGCCGTGAGCGGGGTATCCAAGAGACCCAGTACTTC. Translation: CASSRERGIQETQYF.

This clone was found once. The chain links TRBV25-1 to TRBJ2-1; D is unresolved. This CDR3 comprises 14 residues. The V gene lost 3 bases and the J gene lost 4 bases, with 10 bases spanning the gap. Germline CDR1 and CDR2: MGHDK and SYGVNS. DNA of the CDR3: TGTGCCAGCAGTGAGCCCTCCCTATACAATGAGCAGTTCTTC. As protein: CASSEPSLYNEQFF.

The rearrangement joins TRBV30 to TRBJ2-3; D is possibly TRBD2 (5 bases). With 1 base removed from V and 2 bases from J, the gap between germline ends came to 22 bases. Germline V gives CDR1 GTSNPN, CDR2 SVGIG (reference sequence). CDR3 length: 18 amino acids. The CDR3 region is CAWSGDSEVKVTTDTQYF. The CDR3 region has the DNA TGTGCCTGGAGTGGGGATAGCGAAGTAAAAGTGACCACAGATACGCAGTATTTT.